The entry below gives a single TCR beta chain sequence along with its context. Data came from immunoSEQ multiplex PCR; TCRdb stores just in-frame clones and leaves some out. The table shows approximately 100,000 clones, with 85% to 90% occurring only once. The sample is drawn from a study of T cell responses to AZD1222 COVID-19 vaccine. The CDR3 runs to 13 residues. Germline CDR1 LNHDA, CDR2 SQIVND (reference sequence). Trimming took 7 bases from V and 6 from J; bases not matched to a gene: 8. Sequencing used peripheral blood, obtained on day 0 of AZD1222 vaccination. The sequence came from an adult in good health. This chain uses TRBV19 with TRBJ1-1, with TRBD1 matching over 7 bases. CDR3 loop: CASTQTGLPEAFF. DNA of the CDR3: TGTGCCAGTACCCAGACAGGGCTTCCTGAAGCTTTCTTT. The whole variable domain, remainder taken from reference TRBV19 and TRBJ1-1, is DGGITQSPKYLFRKEGQNVTLSCEQNLNHDAMYWYRQDPGQGLRLIYYSQIVNDFQKGDIAEGYSVSREKKESFPLTVTSAQKNPTAFYLCASTQTGLPEAFFGQGTRLTVV.